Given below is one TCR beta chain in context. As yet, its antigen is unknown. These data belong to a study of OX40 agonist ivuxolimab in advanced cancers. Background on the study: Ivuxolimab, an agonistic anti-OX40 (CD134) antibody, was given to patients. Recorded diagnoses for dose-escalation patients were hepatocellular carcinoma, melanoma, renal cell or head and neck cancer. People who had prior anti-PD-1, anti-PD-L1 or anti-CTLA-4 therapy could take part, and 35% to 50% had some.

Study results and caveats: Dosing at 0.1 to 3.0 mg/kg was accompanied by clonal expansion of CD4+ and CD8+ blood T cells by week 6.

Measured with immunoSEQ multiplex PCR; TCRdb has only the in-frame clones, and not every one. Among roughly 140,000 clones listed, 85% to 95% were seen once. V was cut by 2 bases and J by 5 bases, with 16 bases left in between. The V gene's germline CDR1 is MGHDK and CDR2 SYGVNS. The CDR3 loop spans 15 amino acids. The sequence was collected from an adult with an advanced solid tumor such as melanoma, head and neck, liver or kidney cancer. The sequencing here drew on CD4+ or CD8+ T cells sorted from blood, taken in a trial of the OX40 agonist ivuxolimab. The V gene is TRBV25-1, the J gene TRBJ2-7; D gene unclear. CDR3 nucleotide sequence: TGTGCCAGCAGTGAAGGCGGCTCCCCCGCGCACGAGCAGTACTTC. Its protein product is CASSEGGSPAHEQYF.